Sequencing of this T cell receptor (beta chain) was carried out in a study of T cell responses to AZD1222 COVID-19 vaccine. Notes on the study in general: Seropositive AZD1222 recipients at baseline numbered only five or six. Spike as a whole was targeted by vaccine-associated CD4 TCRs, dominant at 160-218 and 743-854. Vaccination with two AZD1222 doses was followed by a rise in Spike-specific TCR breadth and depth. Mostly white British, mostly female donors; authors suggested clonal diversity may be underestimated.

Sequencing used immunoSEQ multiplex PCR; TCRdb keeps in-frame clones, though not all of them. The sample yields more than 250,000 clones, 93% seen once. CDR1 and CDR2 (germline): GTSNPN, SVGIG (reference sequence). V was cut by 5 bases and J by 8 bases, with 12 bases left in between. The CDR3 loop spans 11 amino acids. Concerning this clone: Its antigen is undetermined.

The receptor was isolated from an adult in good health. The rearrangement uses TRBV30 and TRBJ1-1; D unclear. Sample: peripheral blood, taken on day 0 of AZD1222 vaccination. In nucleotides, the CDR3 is TGTGCCTGGGGCAGGTCCGCGGAAGCTTTCTTT. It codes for CAWGRSAEAFF.